The sequence of this TCR beta chain was determined in a study of blood T cell repertoires in COVID-19. As for the study in general: Specimens from acute and convalescent COVID-19 originated in the United States, Italy and Spain. PBMCs, B-cell-depleted T cells, or T cells provided the cDNA or gDNA that made up the material.

Profiled with immunoSEQ multiplex PCR; TCRdb holds only in-frame clones, not every one. The table has roughly 200,000 clones, about 88% seen once. V was pared by 2 bases and J by 9 bases, with 6 bases of the junction left unmatched. Germline CDR1 and CDR2: ENHRY and SYGVKD. This CDR3 has 14 amino acids. Participants' own reports of clinical history determined their cohort assignment. The rearrangement links TRBV10-3 to TRBJ2-5; 10 nucleotides align to TRBD1. The clonotype comes from a woman in her forties in a cohort exposed to, infected with or recovered from COVID-19 (not recorded which). Sequences were obtained from PBMCs or T cells enriched from blood (not recorded which). This CDR3 is CAISEGTGEEAQYF. Here the CDR3 DNA reads TGTGCCATCAGTGAGGGGACAGGGGAGGAGGCCCAGTACTTC.